One sample yielded the 9 T cell receptor beta chains listed below, sequenced in a study of T cell changes during pregnancy in multiple sclerosis. Assay used: immunoSEQ multiplex PCR; TCRdb lists only in-frame clones, some missing. The profile shows 49,000 or so clones, 90% to 95% of them singletons. Sequencing used peripheral blood, obtained in the third trimester of pregnancy. The receptors derive from a female donor with multiple sclerosis, enrolled in a pregnancy study.

This rearrangement joins TRBV11-2 to TRBJ2-7; no clear D. This CDR3 spans 15 amino acids. V lost 2 bases, J lost 5 bases, and 16 bases lay in between. The germline V gene has CDR1 SGHAT and CDR2 FQNNGV. The DNA of the CDR3 is TGTGCCAGCAGCTTATCCGGAGTAGGTTCTAACGAGCAGTACTTC. Amino acid sequence: CASSLSGVGSNEQYF.

The V gene is TRBV6-5, the J gene TRBJ1-1, with D uncertain. The V end lost 1 base, the J end lost 1 base, and 4 bases lay between the germline ends. The CDR3 loop spans 13 amino acids. In germline, CDR1 is MNHEY, CDR2 SVGAGI. Written as DNA, the CDR3 is TGTGCCAGCAGTTACTTCGGGAACACTGAAGCTTTCTTT. This encodes CASSYFGNTEAFF.

This rearrangement joins TRBV13 to TRBJ2-3; 12 nucleotides match TRBD2. V shed 4 bases, J shed 4 bases, and the junction held 9 bases outside the gene matches. There are 17 residues in the CDR3. CDR1 and CDR2 from the germline V gene are PRHDT and FYEKMQ (reference sequence). The CDR3 protein is CASSSRLAGEGADTQYF. CDR3 bases: TGTGCCAGCAGCTCTCGACTAGCGGGAGAGGGTGCAGATACGCAGTATTTT. Full variable domain (rest looked up from reference TRBV13 and TRBJ2-3): AAGVIQSPRHLIKEKRETATLKCYPIPRHDTVYWYQQGPGQDPQFLISFYEKMQSDKGSIPDRFSAQQFSDYHSELNMSSLELGDSALYFCASSSRLAGEGADTQYFGPGTRLTVL.

The CDR3 DNA sequence: TGTGCCAGCAGTTTTCAGGTTAGCACAGATACGCAGTATTTT. As protein: CASSFQVSTDTQYF. J is TRBJ2-3 and V is TRBV27; the D is unclear. Per germline, CDR1 MNHEY and CDR2 SMNVEV (reference sequence). V was trimmed by 3 bases and J by 0 bases, leaving 7 bases between them. This CDR3 contains 14 residues.

This sequence joins TRBV7-9 and TRBJ1-1, with 10 bases lining up with TRBD1. Trimming took 5 bases from V and 0 from J; bases not matched to a gene: 3. The CDR3 totals 15 residues. Germline V gives CDR1 SEHNR, CDR2 FQNEAQ (reference sequence). CDR3 coding DNA: TGTGCCAGCAGCCGACAGGGGGCAATGAACACTGAAGCTTTCTTT. This gives the protein CASSRQGAMNTEAFF.

This sequence joins TRBV27 and TRBJ2-1, with D perhaps TRBD1 (5 bases). The CDR3 sequence is 18 residues long. Germline V gene data show CDR1 as MNHEY and CDR2 as SMNVEV (reference sequence). V gave up 0 bases and J gave up 0 bases, with 15 bases separating them. CDR3 protein: CASSLSNRFSSSYNEQFF. CDR3 bases: TGTGCCAGCAGTTTATCGAACAGGTTCTCGAGCTCCTACAATGAGCAGTTCTTC.

CDR3 region: CASSPDTWNTEAFF. CDR3 bases: TGTGCCAGCAGTCCGGACACATGGAACACTGAAGCTTTCTTT. The gene calls are TRBV6-5 and TRBJ1-1; D possibly corresponds to TRBD1 (5 bases). The V gene's germline CDR1 is MNHEY and CDR2 SVGAGI. CDR3 length: 14 residues. The V gene lost 5 bases and the J gene lost 1 base, with 11 bases spanning the gap.

The rearrangement joins TRBV19 to TRBJ2-7; 8 nucleotides agree with TRBD1. Germline CDR1 is LNHDA and CDR2 is SQIVND (reference sequence). V trimming: 5 bases; J trimming: 3 bases; junction bases outside the gene matches: 6. The CDR3 has 14 amino acids. Written as DNA, the CDR3 is TGTGCCAGTAGTGTGACGACAGGGGTCTACGAGCAGTACTTC. This codes for CASSVTTGVYEQYF.

V usage is TRBV28 and J usage is TRBJ2-1; 9 nucleotides match TRBD1. The J segment lost 6 bases and the V segment lost 2 bases, leaving 5 bases of the junction unmatched. The CDR3 covers 15 residues. From germline, CDR1 is MDHEN and CDR2 SYDVKM. CDR3 nucleotide sequence: TGTGCCAGCAGTTTACCTAAGGACAGGGGCAATGAGCAGTTCTTC. Translating it yields CASSLPKDRGNEQFF.